This is a list of T cell receptor beta chains from one sample in a study of T-cell reconstitution after alpha-beta-depleted transplantation in children. TCRdb reprocessed the PCR reads via MiXCR and lists one record per CDR3 protein. The sample holds some 490,000 distinct CDR3 sequences; under 15% are singletons and the top ten take about 5.4%. The sample here was PBMCs from the stem cell graft donor, taken from the stem cell graft. The source of these receptors is a human donor who donated a stem cell graft to a child with combined immunodeficiency. CDR3s include the opening cysteine and the closing phenylalanine or tryptophan. The order of the fields is J gene, clone size, D gene, V gene, CDR3 protein, CDR3 DNA. The D gene is left open where the match is weak. The size entry is marked missing in some rows and otherwise reads once, few, many or a size class.

TRBJ2-7	many	TRBD2	TRBV20-1	CSAIGLAAYEQYF	TGCAGTGCTATAGGACTAGCGGCATACGAGCAGTACTTC
TRBJ2-2	-	TRBD2	TRBV24-1	CATSDLMGRGTGELFF	TGTGCCACCAGTGATTTGATGGGGAGGGGCACCGGGGAGCTGTTTTTT
TRBJ1-6	many	TRBD1	TRBV7-6	CASSLGQGGNSPLHF	TGTGCCAGCAGCCTGGGACAGGGTGGAAATTCACCCCTCCACTTT
TRBJ2-7	few	-	TRBV29-1	CSVDSENSHEQYF	TGCAGCGTTGATTCGGAAAACTCCCACGAGCAGTACTTC
TRBJ1-1	many	-	TRBV12-3/TRBV12-4	CASIRGTVNTEAFF	TGTGCCAGCATCCGGGGCACGGTGAACACTGAAGCTTTCTTT
TRBJ2-1	few	TRBD2	TRBV12-3/TRBV12-4	CASSPLPGTSGNNEQFF	TGTGCCAGCAGCCCCTTACCCGGGACTAGCGGGAACAATGAGCAGTTCTTC
TRBJ2-3	few	-	TRBV20-1	CSASPRGNTDTQYF	TGCAGTGCTAGCCCGCGGGGAAACACAGATACGCAGTATTTT
TRBJ2-2	few	TRBD1	TRBV4-1	CASRSWTGRFAGELFF	TGCGCCAGCAGATCATGGACAGGGCGGTTCGCCGGGGAGCTGTTTTTT
TRBJ2-7	-	-	TRBV7-6	CASSLLGSGPYEQYF	TGTGCCAGCAGCTTATTGGGTAGCGGCCCCTACGAGCAGTACTTC
TRBJ1-3	many	-	TRBV12-3/TRBV12-4	CASSLGPSGGNTIYF	TGTGCCAGCAGTTTAGGGCCCTCGGGGGGAAACACCATATATTTT
TRBJ2-5	few	-	TRBV4-3	CASSQGPGVETQYF	TGCGCCAGCAGCCAAGGACCGGGAGTCGAGACCCAGTACTTC
TRBJ2-1	-	-	TRBV25-1	CASSELGSSYNEQFF	TGTGCCAGCAGTGAATTAGGGAGCTCCTACAATGAGCAGTTCTTC
TRBJ1-4	few	-	TRBV4-3	CASSQETTRGLFF	TGCGCCAGCAGCCAAGAAACTACAAGGGGCCTGTTTTTT
TRBJ2-3	few	-	TRBV7-9	CASSHNAGDTDTQYF	TGTGCCAGCAGCCACAACGCCGGGGATACAGATACGCAGTATTTT
TRBJ2-7	few	TRBD1	TRBV10-3	CAIRPGQGYEQYF	TGTGCCATCAGACCGGGACAGGGCTACGAGCAGTACTTC
TRBJ2-7	few	-	TRBV7-9	CASSLGRGATNEQYF	TGTGCCAGCAGCTTAGGCAGGGGGGCAACAAACGAGCAGTACTTC
TRBJ2-7	-	TRBD2	TRBV29-1	CSAYLAGAEEQYF	TGCAGCGCGTATCTAGCGGGAGCTGAGGAGCAGTACTTC
TRBJ1-1	-	-	TRBV27	CASSPIAVLMGTEAFF	TGTGCCAGCAGCCCCATTGCGGTGTTGATGGGAACTGAAGCTTTCTTT
TRBJ1-2	few	-	TRBV6-2/TRBV6-3	CASSYPTGRSLGYTF	TGTGCCAGCAGTTACCCTACAGGTCGCTCGCTCGGCTACACCTTC
TRBJ2-7	few	TRBD2	TRBV7-2	CASSLISGSSSYEQYF	TGTGCCAGCAGCTTAATTAGCGGGAGCAGCTCCTACGAGCAGTACTTC
TRBJ1-6	-	-	TRBV11-2	CASSLASGGSPLHF	TGTGCCAGCAGCTTAGCGTCCGGGGGGTCACCCCTCCACTTT
TRBJ2-3	-	TRBD2	TRBV6-2/TRBV6-3	CASTRSGSRHSNGTQYF	TGTGCCAGCACCCGAAGCGGGAGCCGTCACTCGAATGGTACGCAGTATTTT
TRBJ2-7	many	-	TRBV10-3	CAISIKGRQPYEQYF	TGTGCCATCAGTATTAAGGGACGGCAGCCCTACGAGCAGTACTTC
TRBJ2-7	-	-	TRBV12-3/TRBV12-4	CASSPGAPQYF	TGTGCCAGCTCACCAGGGGCCCCCCAGTACTTC
TRBJ2-7	-	TRBD1	TRBV6-1	CASRPDRGFAYEQYF	TGTGCCAGCAGGCCCGACAGGGGATTTGCCTACGAGCAGTACTTC
TRBJ2-5	many	-	TRBV12-3/TRBV12-4	CASSSTDQETQYF	TGTGCCAGCAGTTCGACAGACCAAGAGACCCAGTACTTC
TRBJ2-1	many	-	TRBV5-1	CASSLVGGRYNEQFF	TGCGCCAGCAGCTTGGTCGGGGGCCGGTACAATGAGCAGTTCTTC
TRBJ2-7	-	-	TRBV18	CASSPPVSNEQYF	TGTGCCAGCTCACCACCGGTCAGTAACGAGCAGTACTTC
TRBJ2-3	-	-	TRBV27	CASSSPWVRGATDTQYF	TGTGCCAGCAGTTCCCCTTGGGTTAGGGGAGCCACAGATACGCAGTATTTT
TRBJ2-1	-	TRBD1	TRBV5-1	CASSTGQGEGGRFF	TGCGCCAGCAGCACGGGACAGGGAGAAGGGGGGCGGTTCTTC
TRBJ2-1	-	TRBD2	TRBV7-8	CASSSRTSGALRGSYNEQFF	TGTGCCAGCAGCTCAAGGACTAGCGGAGCCCTTCGTGGCTCCTACAATGAGCAGTTCTTC
TRBJ2-2	few	-	TRBV2	CASSDQGTGELFF	TGTGCCAGCAGTGATCAGGGTACCGGGGAGCTGTTTTTT
TRBJ2-7	many	TRBD1	TRBV12-3/TRBV12-4	CASSFGQAYEQYF	TGTGCCAGCAGTTTTGGACAGGCATACGAGCAGTACTTC
TRBJ2-6	many	-	TRBV20-1	CSARDAGPGANVLTF	TGCAGTGCTAGAGATGCGGGACCTGGGGCCAACGTCCTGACTTTC
TRBJ1-3	few	-	TRBV15	CATSSSPEWGASGNTIYF	TGTGCCACCAGCAGCAGCCCTGAATGGGGGGCATCAGGAAACACCATATATTTT
TRBJ2-1	few	TRBD2	TRBV10-3	CAITIEGLAESGLFF	TGTGCCATCACCATCGAAGGACTAGCGGAATCCGGGCTGTTCTTC
TRBJ2-7	few	-	TRBV7-3	CASSSGGGPHYEQYF	TGTGCCAGCAGCTCCGGGGGCGGTCCCCACTACGAGCAGTACTTC
TRBJ1-1	-	-	TRBV29-1	CSAPLEGNTEAFF	TGCAGCGCCCCATTGGAGGGGAACACTGAAGCTTTCTTT
TRBJ1-5	few	-	TRBV12-3/TRBV12-4	CASSLWQGSGHQPQHF	TGTGCCAGCAGTTTATGGCAGGGGAGCGGGCATCAGCCCCAGCATTTT
TRBJ2-7	few	TRBD2	TRBV27	CASRAGGDSHYEQYF	TGTGCCAGCAGGGCGGGGGGGGACTCTCACTACGAGCAGTACTTC
TRBJ1-5	few	-	TRBV7-9	CASSSRNQPQHF	TGTGCCAGCAGCTCAAGAAATCAGCCCCAGCATTTT
TRBJ2-1	few	TRBD2	TRBV7-9	CASSSGGDPPHEQFF	TGTGCCAGCAGCTCCGGGGGGGATCCCCCCCATGAGCAGTTCTTC
TRBJ2-3	many	TRBD2	TRBV6-1	CASSPRTSGNTDTQYF	TGTGCCAGCAGTCCACGGACTAGCGGGAATACAGATACGCAGTATTTT
TRBJ2-3	-	-	TRBV3-1	CASSQLRTTSTDTQYF	TGTGCCAGCAGCCAACTTAGGACCACCAGCACAGATACGCAGTATTTT
TRBJ2-7	few	-	TRBV12-3/TRBV12-4	CASRSPGPTLTYEQYF	TGTGCCAGCAGATCACCCGGACCGACGCTCACCTACGAGCAGTACTTC
TRBJ2-7	few	-	TRBV18	CASSLEPLPYEQYF	TGTGCCAGCTCACTAGAGCCCCTCCCCTACGAGCAGTACTTC
TRBJ2-1	many	-	TRBV29-1	CSVESTVGNEQFF	TGCAGCGTTGAATCGACAGTGGGGAATGAGCAGTTCTTC
TRBJ2-1	many	TRBD2	TRBV20-1	CSWTSGSMVYNEQFF	TGCAGTTGGACTAGCGGGAGTATGGTCTACAATGAGCAGTTCTTC
TRBJ1-1	few	TRBD1	TRBV4-3	CASSQGTGDMNTEAFF	TGCGCCAGCAGCCAAGGGACAGGGGACATGAACACTGAAGCTTTCTTT
TRBJ1-4	-	-	TRBV28	CASSPTVPTNEKLFF	TGTGCCAGCAGCCCTACCGTCCCTACTAATGAAAAACTGTTTTTT
TRBJ2-7	few	TRBD1	TRBV20-1	CSARDWDSSYEQYF	TGCAGTGCTAGAGATTGGGACAGCTCCTACGAGCAGTACTTC
TRBJ2-5	-	-	TRBV7-9	CASSRPGETETQYF	TGTGCCAGCAGCCGCCCAGGGGAGACAGAGACCCAGTACTTC
TRBJ2-7	-	TRBD1	TRBV7-9	CASSLDRGNSYEQYF	TGTGCCAGCAGCCTAGACAGGGGAAACTCCTACGAGCAGTACTTC
TRBJ2-1	-	-	TRBV5-1	CASSLGNGRLYNEQFF	TGCGCCAGCAGCTTGGGCAACGGACGCCTCTACAATGAGCAGTTCTTC
TRBJ1-1	-	-	TRBV5-1	CASCYRDSNTEAFF	TGCGCCAGCTGCTACAGGGATTCAAACACTGAAGCTTTCTTT
TRBJ2-3	many	TRBD2	TRBV20-1	CSAPRLADTDTQYF	TGCAGTGCCCCCCGACTAGCGGACACAGATACGCAGTATTTT
TRBJ2-7	many	-	TRBV3-1	CASSQAGEPYEQYF	TGTGCCAGCAGCCAGGCAGGGGAGCCCTACGAGCAGTACTTC